The TCR beta chain described here comes from a study of cytomegalovirus exposure and HLA in healthy donors. Findings and caveats of the study: One variant, a missense change in DCLRE1C, was linked in a later analysis to TCR beta V- and J-gene trimming.

A note on this clone: Its antigen remains unknown.

PCR amplification relied on 60 Vbeta primers (plus 13 Jbeta primers). Profiling relied on immunoSEQ multiplex PCR, and the TCRdb table lists in-frame clones only, not all of them. The data contain approximately 180,000 clones, about 73% of them singletons. Germline V CDR1 and CDR2: SQVTM, ANQGSEA. Trimming removed 1 base from V and 8 bases from J; junction bases left unmatched: 8. CDR3 size: 15 residues. The material sequenced was PBMCs. The source of this sequence is a woman in her forties or fifties in good health and CMV-seropositive. The rearrangement links TRBV29-1 to TRBJ2-1; 10 nucleotides match TRBD1. The CDR3 DNA follows: TGCAGCGTTGAAGGGGACAGGGGTCCGGGGGATGAGCAGTTCTTC. It specifies CSVEGDRGPGDEQFF.